A single sample is the source of the 18 T cell receptor beta chains below, sequenced in a study of blood T cell repertoires in COVID-19 (dated by TCRdb to 2019 to 2021). Receptor amplification or capture employed the immunoSEQ multiplex PCR assay. TCRdb took this table from immuneACCESS and kept in-frame rearrangements with V and J called. Such tables lack part of the clones; where checked against another copy, unresolved V genes explain under half of the gap, and the rest is unexplained. Across this sample there are roughly 99,000 clones, with around 80% seen only once. Of the sample, approximately 4.5% is held by the ten largest clones. The sequenced material came from peripheral blood. Receptors were obtained from a man between 65 and 80 years old with acute or convalescent COVID-19.

The chain couples TRBV6-5 to TRBJ2-2; a possible D gene is TRBD2 (5 bases). The germline CDR1 and CDR2 sequences are MNHEY and SVGAGI. CDR3 length equals 12 residues. The ends were cut back, 2 bases at V and 9 bases at J, with 7 bases in the middle. CDR3 in DNA: TGTGCCAGCAGTTACGGGAGTTGGGAGCTGTTTTTT. This translates into CASSYGSWELFF.

The chain combines TRBV9 with TRBJ1-3, with D perhaps matching TRBD1 (6 bases). This CDR3 contains 16 residues. The germline V gene encodes CDR1 SGDLS and CDR2 YYNGEE. Trimming cost V 4 bases and J 3 bases, with 17 bases left between them. The CDR3 nucleotides read TGTGCCAGCAGCCCCGGCTCCCTCAGGGGTGGAAACACCATATATTTT. Its protein product is CASSPGSLRGGNTIYF. Full variable domain (missing parts from reference TRBV9 and TRBJ1-3): DSGVTQTPKHLITATGQRVTLRCSPRSGDLSVYWYQQSLDQGLQFLIQYYNGEERAKGNILERFSAQQFPDLHSELNLSSLELGDSALYFCASSPGSLRGGNTIYFGEGSWLTVV.

Only one count was recorded for this clone. This rearrangement joins TRBV27 to TRBJ2-1; 15 bases line up with TRBD2. CDR1 is MNHEY and CDR2 is SMNVEV in the germline V gene (reference sequence). Trimming took 5 bases from V and 9 from J; bases not matched to a gene: 5. The CDR3 totals 15 residues. Here the CDR3 reads CASSPGTSGGSEQFF. CDR3 in DNA: TGTGCCAGCAGTCCAGGGACTAGCGGGGGGAGTGAGCAGTTCTTC.

The rearrangement joins TRBV7-9 to TRBJ2-3; 8 bases match TRBD2. V lost 5 bases, J lost 4 bases, and 5 bases stayed unmatched. Per the germline V gene, CDR1 is SEHNR and CDR2 is FQNEAQ (reference sequence). This CDR3 contains 14 residues. This CDR3 is CASSIGLAADTQYF. CDR3 coding DNA: TGTGCCAGCAGCATCGGACTAGCCGCAGATACGCAGTATTTT.

This chain joins TRBV6-6 and TRBJ1-1; D not certain. Between the trimmed V and J ends, which lost 2 bases and 4 bases, there was a span of 8 bases. Germline V gene sequence: CDR1 MNHNY, CDR2 SVGAGI (reference sequence). This CDR3 comprises 13 residues. The CDR3 nucleotides read TGTGCCAGCAGTTACGGAGGTTTCACTGAAGCTTTCTTT. Encoded protein: CASSYGGFTEAFF.

The chain is built from TRBV7-3 and TRBJ2-1; D is unclear. Germline lookup yields CDR1 SGHTA and CDR2 FQGTGA. V lost 5 bases and J 8 bases, leaving 13 bases between the germline ends. There are 13 residues in the CDR3. CDR3 sequence (DNA): TGTGCCAGCAGCCAACGACCCGGAGATGAGCAGTTCTTC. Residues: CASSQRPGDEQFF.

This chain joins TRBV5-8 and TRBJ2-5, with 13 bases matching TRBD2. The CDR3 runs 17 residues. V lost 0 bases to trimming and J lost 5 bases; unmatched junction nucleotides: 7. Germline V lookup: CDR1 SGHTS, CDR2 YDEGEE. The CDR3 sequence: CASSLVLLAGGQETQYF. The CDR3 coding sequence is TGTGCCAGCAGCTTGGTGTTACTAGCGGGGGGGCAGGAGACCCAGTACTTC.

V usage is TRBV15 and J usage is TRBJ1-6; 7 nucleotides align to TRBD1. The V segment lost 5 bases and the J segment 7 bases; nucleotides outside the gene matches: 8. The CDR3 extends over 15 amino acids. CDR1 is LNHNV, CDR2 YYDKDF, per germline (reference sequence). The CDR3 loop is CATSARQGSNSPLHF. The CDR3 DNA is TGTGCCACCAGCGCTAGACAGGGAAGCAATTCACCCCTCCACTTT.

This chain uses TRBV10-3 with TRBJ1-1; tentatively, D is TRBD1 (5 bases). CDR1 is ENHRY, CDR2 SYGVKD, per germline. The CDR3 sequence is 15 residues long. V shed 3 bases and J shed 1 base, with 12 bases lying between them. CDR3 in amino acids: CAISDPSTGNTEAFF. CDR3 in DNA: TGTGCCATCAGTGACCCCTCTACAGGGAACACTGAAGCTTTCTTT.

The chain links TRBV19 to TRBJ2-3; 15 nucleotides line up with TRBD2. This CDR3 is 17 amino acids long. CDR1 is LNHDA and CDR2 is SQIVND in the germline V gene (reference sequence). V lost 6 bases and J lost 7; bases outside the gene matches: 11. This chain's CDR3 is CASSLGWTSGGGYTQYF. DNA for the CDR3: TGTGCCAGTAGCTTAGGTTGGACTAGCGGGGGGGGATATACGCAGTATTTT.

This chain uses TRBV9 with TRBJ1-1; D unclear. This CDR3 is built from 16 residues. Trimming took 0 bases from V and 1 from J, leaving 13 bases between them. Germline CDR1 reads SGDLS; CDR2 reads YYNGEE. In nucleotides, the CDR3 is TGTGCCAGCAGCGTAGACCAGAGAGGCGGGAACACTGAAGCTTTCTTT. Amino acids: CASSVDQRGGNTEAFF.

V is TRBV11-2 and J is TRBJ1-1; 7 bases align to TRBD1. Germline CDR1 and CDR2: SGHAT and FQNNGV. The CDR3 sequence is 16 residues long. The junction had 14 bases not matched to a gene; V was cut back by 3 bases and J by 7 bases. Here the CDR3 DNA reads TGTGCCAGCAGCTTGTGGACAGGTGCCGCAGGTTTTGAAGCTTTCTTT. This encodes CASSLWTGAAGFEAFF. Complete variable domain (other parts from reference TRBV11-2 and TRBJ1-1): EAGVAQSPRYKIIEKRQSVAFWCNPISGHATLYWYQQILGQGPKLLIQFQNNGVVDDSQLPKDRFSAERLKGVDSTLKIQPAKLEDSAVYLCASSLWTGAAGFEAFFGQGTRLTVV.

The chain links TRBV2 to TRBJ2-2; D is possibly TRBD1 (6 bases). CDR3 length: 16 residues. V was pared by 7 bases and J by 3 bases, with 18 bases between. Looked up from germline, CDR1 is SNHLY and CDR2 is FYNNEI. CDR3 sequence: CASNPGASLDTGELFF. As DNA, the CDR3 is TGTGCCAGCAACCCAGGGGCCTCATTGGACACCGGGGAGCTGTTTTTT.

The chain links TRBV21-1 to TRBJ1-4; the D call in the table, TRBD1, was not verified against the DNA. TRBV21-1 is given as a pseudogene. The CDR3 totals 13 residues. CDR3 residues: CASSGGLNEKLFF. CDR3 nucleotides: TGTGCCAGTTCAGGGGGTTTGAATGAAAAACTGTTTTTT.

This chain links TRBV9 with TRBJ2-3; TRBD2 agrees at 8 bases. V shed 0 bases, J shed 6 bases, and the junction held 9 bases outside the gene matches. Germline CDR1 SGDLS, CDR2 YYNGEE. This CDR3 has 16 amino acids. In nucleotides, the CDR3 is TGTGCCAGCAGCGTAGGTTGGGCTAGCGGGTTGGATACGCAGTATTTT. This encodes CASSVGWASGLDTQYF.

By share, this clone counts as medium-sized. The V gene is TRBV7-9, the J gene TRBJ1-1; D is perhaps TRBD1 (6 bases). The length of the CDR3 is 12 residues. V lost 2 bases to trimming and J lost 10 bases, with 11 bases between them. Per the germline V gene, CDR1 is SEHNR and CDR2 is FQNEAQ (reference sequence). The CDR3 loop reads CASSLHRDTAFF. The CDR3 DNA sequence: TGTGCCAGCAGCTTACACCGGGACACAGCTTTCTTT.

The gene calls are TRBV5-4 and TRBJ1-2; 10 positions match TRBD1. Germline V lookup: CDR1 SGHNT, CDR2 YYREEE (reference sequence). The CDR3 spans 14 residues. V trimming: 7 bases; J trimming: 6 bases; junction bases outside the gene matches: 9. In nucleotides, the CDR3 is TGTGCCAGCCAGACAGGGGGCGTTTCAAATGGCTACACCTTC. It is translated as CASQTGGVSNGYTF. The full variable domain, in which reference TRBV5-4 and TRBJ1-2 provide the parts outside the CDR3, is ETGVTQSPTHLIKTRGQQVTLRCSSQSGHNTVSWYQQALGQGPQFIFQYYREEENGRGNFPPRFSGLQFPNYSSELNVNALELDDSALYLCASQTGGVSNGYTFGSGTRLTVV.

The V gene is TRBV27, the J gene TRBJ2-3; 8 positions agree with TRBD1. The trim removed 4 bases at V and 4 bases at J, leaving 10 bases unmatched. CDR3 size: 16 residues. Germline V lookup: CDR1 MNHEY, CDR2 SMNVEV (reference sequence). CDR3 nucleotides: TGTGCCAGCAGTTCCGGACAGGGTGGAAATCCAGATACGCAGTATTTT. This codes for CASSSGQGGNPDTQYF.